This T cell receptor (beta chain) was recovered during a study of T-cell reconstitution after alpha-beta-depleted transplantation in children. Germline V gene lookup returns CDR1 SGHRS and CDR2 YFSETQ. The CDR3 consists of 12 residues. The junction had 5 bases not matched to a gene; V was cut back by 4 bases and J by 7 bases. The authors prepared the TCRbeta library with unique molecular identifiers. TCRdb re-derived calls from the PCR reads in MiXCR, one entry per CDR3 protein. The sample contains about 420,000 distinct CDR3 sequences, under 20% of which appear only once. This clonotype originated in a boy in the first two years of life who had a stem cell transplant for Wiskott-Aldrich syndrome, so the T cells may come from the graft donor. This chain links TRBV5-1 with TRBJ2-7; 7 nucleotides match TRBD1. Specimen: PBMCs, mostly from graft donor cells, collected 360 days after TCRalphabeta/CD19-depleted stem cell transplant. The CDR3 loop is CASSLGQREQYF. The CDR3 DNA reads TGCGCCAGCAGCCTGGGACAGCGGGAGCAGTACTTC.